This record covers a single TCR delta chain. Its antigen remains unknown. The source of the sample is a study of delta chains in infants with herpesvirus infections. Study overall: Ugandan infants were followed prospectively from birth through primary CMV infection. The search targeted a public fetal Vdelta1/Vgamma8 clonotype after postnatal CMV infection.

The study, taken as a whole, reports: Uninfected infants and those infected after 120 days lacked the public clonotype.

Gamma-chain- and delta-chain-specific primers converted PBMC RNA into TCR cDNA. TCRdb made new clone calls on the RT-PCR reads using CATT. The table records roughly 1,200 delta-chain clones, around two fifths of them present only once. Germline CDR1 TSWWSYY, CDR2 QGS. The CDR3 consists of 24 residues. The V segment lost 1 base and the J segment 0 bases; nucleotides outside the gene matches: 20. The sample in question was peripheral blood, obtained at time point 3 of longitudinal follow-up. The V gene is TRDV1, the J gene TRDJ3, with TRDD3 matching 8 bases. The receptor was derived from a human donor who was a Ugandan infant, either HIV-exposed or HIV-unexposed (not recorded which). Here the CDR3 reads CALGEPPATRVLGGSSWDTRQMFF. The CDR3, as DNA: TGTGCTCTTGGGGAACCCCCGGCTACACGGGTACTGGGGGGAAGCTCCTGGGACACCCGACAGATGTTTTTC.